A selection of T cell receptor beta chains follows, all from one sample in a study of glioma-infiltrating T cells. TCRdb used MiXCR to reprocess the multiplex PCR reads, holding one entry per CDR3 protein. The repertoire holds about 110,000 distinct CDR3 sequences, with less than 30% as singletons. The sample consisted of glioma tissue, nonneoplastic brain tissue, or PBMCs (not recorded which). All receptors come from a human donor with low-grade glioma or glioblastoma, undergoing nonglioma brain surgery, or in good health (not recorded which). CDR3s leave out the opening cysteine and the closing phenylalanine or tryptophan.

v_gene,j_gene,CDR3aa
TRBV20-1,TRBJ2-7,SAPGQGARYEQY
TRBV18,TRBJ2-3,ASSFQRGYSTDTKY
TRBV18,TRBJ2-7,ASSPPTSSSEQY
TRBV6-1,TRBJ2-5,ASRRQVQETQY
TRBV7-2,TRBJ2-1,ASKSGGNEQF
TRBV9,TRBJ2-7,ASSGHSGLAEYEQY
TRBV5-4,TRBJ2-5,ASSLAGVQETQY
TRBV6-5,TRBJ2-1,ASSYTPYNEQF
TRBV7-2,TRBJ1-1,ASSPNRGRSEAF
TRBV5-1,TRBJ2-7,ASSSGVSLLSSYEQY
TRBV11-2,TRBJ2-7,ASSLIGPGPFSYEQY
TRBV27,TRBJ2-7,ASSSDRLQQY
TRBV6-2/TRBV6-3,TRBJ2-5,ASGVLGAYLETQY
TRBV6-2/TRBV6-3,TRBJ1-1,ASNQGREAF
TRBV24-1,TRBJ1-1,ATSDLRTATNTEAF
TRBV19,TRBJ1-5,ASSLRDNNQPQH
TRBV2,TRBJ2-7,ASNLRGQAYEQY
TRBV19,TRBJ1-5,ASRTQGGQPQH
TRBV3-1,TRBJ2-7,ASSQDTGGTYEQY
TRBV4-2,TRBJ2-1,ASSQGQGANEQF
TRBV3-1,TRBJ2-2,ASSRSSGELF
TRBV5-1,TRBJ2-1,ASSSLDRGGDEQF
TRBV11-2,TRBJ2-7,ASANSVIGEQY
TRBV7-3,TRBJ2-3,ASSLAGLTNGDTQY
TRBV7-7,TRBJ2-7,ASSLGAGVAYEQY
TRBV3-1,TRBJ1-1,ASSSPGTSRPMNTEAF
TRBV7-9,TRBJ2-3,ASSLELKSDTQY
TRBV5-4,TRBJ1-1,ASSLGPRNTEAF
TRBV12-3/TRBV12-4,TRBJ1-5,ASSFTPDRSNNQPQH
TRBV26,TRBJ1-5,ASSSSSKEAQH
TRBV7-2,TRBJ2-7,ASSSNLQVYEQY
TRBV2,TRBJ2-1,ASRETHTYNEQF
TRBV12-3/TRBV12-4,TRBJ1-2,ASSLGQSTNYGYT
TRBV20-1,TRBJ2-3,SATGLTFTDTQY
TRBV20-1,TRBJ2-1,SARDPSLAGGGNEQF